This T cell receptor (beta chain) was documented in a study of shared clonotypes between healthy human individuals. For the study at large: Contributing individuals were two females and a few males aged 18 to 49.

For this clone: Its specificity is not known.

This CDR3 has 14 amino acids. Germline V lookup: CDR1 KGHSH, CDR2 LQKENI. Trimming left V 3 bases short and J 0 bases short, with 7 bases between. The investigators split CD4+ cells into a CD45RA+ naive subset and a CD45RA-negative memory subset. The table came from immunoSEQ multiplex PCR; TCRdb's copy has only in-frame clones and leaves some out. The repertoire holds about 2.4 million clones, with more than 90% as singletons. Study outcomes and limitations: All-four-donor shared clonotypes had higher generation probabilities than non-shared clonotypes did.

The specimen sequenced was naive CD4+ T cells sorted from blood. As for subset: CD45RA+ positively selected. V usage is TRBV18 and J usage is TRBJ2-3; D unresolved. The clonotype comes from a man younger than 35 in good health. The CDR3 DNA is TGTGCCAGCTCACCCCAGCATAGCACAGATACGCAGTATTTT. It yields the protein CASSPQHSTDTQYF.